This T cell receptor beta chain was profiled in a study of T cells in Graves' hyperthyroidism and ophthalmopathy. The V gene end was trimmed by 6 bases and the J gene end by 0 bases; junction bases not matched to a gene: 12. Germline V lookup: CDR1 WSHSY, CDR2 SAAADI. The CDR3 totals 19 residues. The TCR beta CDR3 regions underwent amplification using RNA transcripts as the source. HTBI primers drove first-round RT-PCR of the TCR CDR3. Each CDR3 protein gets one entry after TCRdb re-called the multiplex PCR reads with MiXCR. The sample yields approximately 410,000 distinct CDR3 sequences, about an eighth seen once. Study findings and constraints: Most clonotypes expanded in the thyroid (above 0.001) were also present in blood.

Absent ophthalmopathy progression within 18 months defined stable Graves' hyperthyroidism. Each diagnosis drew on symptoms, thyroxine, TRAb, thyroid ultrasound and orbital computed tomography findings. As regards this clonotype: No antigen is known for it.

The sequence was obtained from a woman aged 18-29 years with Graves' hyperthyroidism. Material: blood. The chain carries TRBV10-2 and TRBJ2-3, with 13 bases lining up with TRBD2. The CDR3 reads CASRVGLAGLLLSTDTQYF. For the CDR3, the DNA is TGCGCCAGCAGGGTGGGACTAGCGGGGTTACTTTTAAGCACAGATACGCAGTATTTT.